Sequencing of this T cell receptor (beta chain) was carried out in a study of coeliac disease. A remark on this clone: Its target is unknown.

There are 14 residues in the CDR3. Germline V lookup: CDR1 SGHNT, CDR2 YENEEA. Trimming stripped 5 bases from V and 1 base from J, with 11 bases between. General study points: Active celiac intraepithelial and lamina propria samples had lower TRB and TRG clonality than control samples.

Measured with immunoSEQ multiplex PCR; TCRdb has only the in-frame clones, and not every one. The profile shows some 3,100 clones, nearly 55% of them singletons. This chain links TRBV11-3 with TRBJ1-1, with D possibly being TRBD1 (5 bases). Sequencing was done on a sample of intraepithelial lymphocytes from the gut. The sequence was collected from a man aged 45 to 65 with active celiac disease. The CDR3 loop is CASSPYTGNTEAFF. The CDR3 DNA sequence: TGTGCCAGCAGCCCATACACAGGGAACACTGAAGCTTTCTTT.